This T cell receptor beta chain was obtained from a study of blood T cell repertoires in COVID-19. The overall study: The cDNA or gDNA used as material had been derived from T cells, B-cell-depleted T cells, or PBMCs.

Per the study methods: Amplification of reference gene primers provided the estimated nucleated cell counts. The data were produced by immunoSEQ multiplex PCR, yet TCRdb's version contains in-frame clones alone and is incomplete. V and J calls and clone size are copied from that table; D and trimming were computed from the DNA. The sample has almost 200,000 clones; roughly nine tenths are singletons. The CDR3 consists of 16 residues. Germline V gene lookup returns CDR1 SGDLS and CDR2 YYNGEE. Trimming took off 2 bases at V and 0 bases at J, with 9 bases between the two ends. Participant-reported clinical history was the basis for cohort assignment.

The sequence derives from a woman aged 18-29 years who had recovered from COVID-19. The sequenced material came from PBMCs or T cells enriched from blood (not recorded which). The chain couples TRBV9 to TRBJ2-6; no clear D gene. CDR3 sequence (DNA): TGTGCCAGCAGCGTTGGAGTTGGCTCTGGGGCCAACGTCCTGACTTTC. It specifies CASSVGVGSGANVLTF.